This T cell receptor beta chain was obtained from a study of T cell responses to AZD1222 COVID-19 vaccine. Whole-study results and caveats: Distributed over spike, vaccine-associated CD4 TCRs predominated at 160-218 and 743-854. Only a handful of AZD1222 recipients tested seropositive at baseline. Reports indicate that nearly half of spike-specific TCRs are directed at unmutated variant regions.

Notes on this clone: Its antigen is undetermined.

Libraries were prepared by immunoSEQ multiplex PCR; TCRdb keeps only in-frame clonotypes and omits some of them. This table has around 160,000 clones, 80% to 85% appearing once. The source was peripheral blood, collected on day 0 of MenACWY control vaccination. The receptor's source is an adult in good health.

CDR3 bases: TGTGCCAGCAGTCCGCAGGGGGCGCTAGCCAAAAACATTCAGTACTTC. It encodes CASSPQGALAKNIQYF. The J gene is TRBJ2-4, the V gene TRBV27, with 8 bases matching TRBD1. Trimming took 5 bases from V and 0 from J; bases not matched to a gene: 6. Germline V gene sequence: CDR1 MNHEY, CDR2 SMNVEV (reference sequence). The CDR3 extends over 16 amino acids.